The clone carrying this T cell receptor (beta chain) was counted ten times or more. Its antigen is not known. These data originate in a study of early T cells in non-severe SARS-CoV-2 infection. Turning to the study itself: RNA in bulk from unsorted whole blood was sequenced, and chains were unpaired. General study points: Private and CD4 specificities were missed by VDJdb matching, skewed to anti-spike CD8.

The TCR library protocol attached unique molecular identifiers to the individual cDNA molecules. One entry per CDR3 protein, called by TCRdb with MiXCR from the 5' RACE reads. The sample consists of roughly 50,000 distinct CDR3 sequences, 7.7% of them appearing once. The CDR3 runs to 13 residues. In germline, CDR1 is SGHAT, CDR2 FQNNGV. Trimming took off 1 base at V and 8 bases at J, with 11 bases between the two ends. The clonotype originates from an adult who was a healthcare worker with PCR-confirmed SARS-CoV-2 infection or an uninfected control (not recorded which). The chain couples TRBV11-2 to TRBJ2-5; D gene ambiguous. The material was whole blood, obtained at baseline. For the CDR3, the DNA is TGTGCCAGCAGCTTAGGGTCCGGCATTACCCAGTACTTC. Protein sequence: CASSLGSGITQYF.